The following is a TCR beta chain sequence with its context. Trimming pared 8 bases from V and 2 bases from J, leaving 13 bases between. This CDR3 has 13 residues. Germline V gene sequence: CDR1 MDHEN, CDR2 SYDVKM. This record comes from a study of control samples from healthy donors and cancer patients. The protocol was immunoSEQ multiplex PCR, while the TCRdb copy is restricted to in-frame clones and leaves out a portion. The sample contains tens of thousands of clones, approximately 90% of which appear only once. The origin of this receptor is a woman aged 45-59 years in good health. The chain is built from TRBV28 and TRBJ2-7; TRBD1 might be the D (6 bases). Specimen: blood. The CDR3 region is CASLRRDTYEQYF. The CDR3 DNA reads TGTGCCAGCCTGCGCCGGGACACCTACGAGCAGTACTTC.